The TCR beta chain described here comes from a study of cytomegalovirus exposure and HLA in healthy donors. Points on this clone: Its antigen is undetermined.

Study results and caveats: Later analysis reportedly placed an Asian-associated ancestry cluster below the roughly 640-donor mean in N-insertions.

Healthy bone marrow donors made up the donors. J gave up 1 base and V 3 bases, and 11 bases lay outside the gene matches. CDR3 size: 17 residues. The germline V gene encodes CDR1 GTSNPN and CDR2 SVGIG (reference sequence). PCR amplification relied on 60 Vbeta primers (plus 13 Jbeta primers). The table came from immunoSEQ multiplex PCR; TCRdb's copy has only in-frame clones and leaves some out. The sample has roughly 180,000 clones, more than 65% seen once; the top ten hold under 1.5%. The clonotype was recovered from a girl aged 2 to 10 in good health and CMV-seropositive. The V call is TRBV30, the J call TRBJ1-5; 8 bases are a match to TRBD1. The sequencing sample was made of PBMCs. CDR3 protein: CAWSQAGAGGSNQPQHF. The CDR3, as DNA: TGTGCCTGGAGCCAAGCCGGGGCAGGGGGCAGCAATCAGCCCCAGCATTTT.